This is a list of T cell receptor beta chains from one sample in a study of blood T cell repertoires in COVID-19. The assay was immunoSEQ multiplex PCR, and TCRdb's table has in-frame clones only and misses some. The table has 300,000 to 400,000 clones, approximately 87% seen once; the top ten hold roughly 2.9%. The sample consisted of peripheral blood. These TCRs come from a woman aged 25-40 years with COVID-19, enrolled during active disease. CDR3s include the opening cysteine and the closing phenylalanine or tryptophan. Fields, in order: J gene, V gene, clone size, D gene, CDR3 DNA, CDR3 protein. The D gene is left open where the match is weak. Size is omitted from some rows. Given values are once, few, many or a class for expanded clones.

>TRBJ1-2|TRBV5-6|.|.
TGTGCCAGCAGCTTGGACCTAATAAACTATGGCTACACCTTC
CASSLDLINYGYTF
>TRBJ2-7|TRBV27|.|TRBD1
TGTGCCAGCAGTTACAGGGGAACCTACGAGCAGTACTTC
CASSYRGTYEQYF
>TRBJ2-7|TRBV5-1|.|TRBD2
TGCGCCAGCAGCTTGGCCGGGACTAGCGGAACCTACGAGCAGTACTTC
CASSLAGTSGTYEQYF
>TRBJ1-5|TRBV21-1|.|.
TGTGCCAGCAGCAACAGATCGGGACAGGGGGTCTATAGCAATCAGCCCCAGCATTTT
CASSNRSGQGVYSNQPQHF
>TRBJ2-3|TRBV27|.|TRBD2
TGTGCCAGCACCATAGCGGGTTCTTCAGATACGCAGTATTTT
CASTIAGSSDTQYF
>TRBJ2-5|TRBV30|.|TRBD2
TGTGCCTGGAGTGGGATACTAGCGGGGTTACAAGAGACCCAGTACTTC
CAWSGILAGLQETQYF
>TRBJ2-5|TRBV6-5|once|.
TGTGCCAGCAGCCGTTCAGGGGGGGAGACCCAGTACTTC
CASSRSGGETQYF
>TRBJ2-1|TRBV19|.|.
TGTGCCAGTAGTATAGAACTAGCACCCTACAATGAGCAGTTCTTC
CASSIELAPYNEQFF
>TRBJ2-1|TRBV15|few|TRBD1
TGTGCCACCAGCAGAGCCGGGACAGGGGGGCCGGAGCAGTTCTTC
CATSRAGTGGPEQFF
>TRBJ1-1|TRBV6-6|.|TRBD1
TGTGCCAGCAGGGAAACAGGGGGCGGCACTGAAGCTTTCTTT
CASRETGGGTEAFF
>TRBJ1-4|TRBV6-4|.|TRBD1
TGTGCCAGCAGCCACAGGGGTCTGCCTGAAAAACTGTTTTTT
CASSHRGLPEKLFF
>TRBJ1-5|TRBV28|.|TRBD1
TGTGCCAGCGGCGGACAGGCCCTTTTAAGCAATCAGCCCCAGCATTTT
CASGGQALLSNQPQHF
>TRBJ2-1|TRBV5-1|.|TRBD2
TGCGCCAGCAGCCCCCCGCGGGAGAGTGGTGAGCAGTTCTTC
CASSPPRESGEQFF
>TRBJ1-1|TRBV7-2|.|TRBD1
TGTGCCAGCAGCTTAAAAGGACAGGGGTACACTGAAGCTTTCTTT
CASSLKGQGYTEAFF
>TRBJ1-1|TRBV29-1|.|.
TGCAGCGTGATTTACAGGGTCGGGGTCACTGAAGCTTTCTTT
CSVIYRVGVTEAFF
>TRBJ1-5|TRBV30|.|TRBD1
TGTGCCTGGACTGGGAAAGACAGGGGTGGAGAGCCCCAGCATTTT
CAWTGKDRGGEPQHF
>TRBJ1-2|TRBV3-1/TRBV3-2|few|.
TGTGCCAGCAGCCAAGAACAGAACTATGGCTACACCTTC
CASSQEQNYGYTF
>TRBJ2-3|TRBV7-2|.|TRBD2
TGTGCCAGCAGCGCCCCGAGACTAGCGGGAGGGCCTAGCGATACGCAGTATTTT
CASSAPRLAGGPSDTQYF
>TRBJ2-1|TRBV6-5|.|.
TGTGCCAGCAGCCGGAGGACTAACAATGAGCAGTTCTTC
CASSRRTNNEQFF
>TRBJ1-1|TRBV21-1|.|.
TGTGCCAGCAGCAAAGAGGGCAGGGTCGGGAACACTGAAGCTTTCTTT
CASSKEGRVGNTEAFF
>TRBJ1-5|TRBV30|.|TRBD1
TGTGCCTGGAGTAGGGACAGGTCCCTTGATCAGCCCCAGCATTTT
CAWSRDRSLDQPQHF
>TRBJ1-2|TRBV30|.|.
TGTGCCTGGAGTCTCCGGCGCCAGGGCTATGGCTACACCTTC
CAWSLRRQGYGYTF
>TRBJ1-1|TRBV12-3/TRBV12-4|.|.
TGTGCCAGCAGTCCGCGGATGAACACTGAAGCTTTCTTT
CASSPRMNTEAFF
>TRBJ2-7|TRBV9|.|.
TGTGCCAGCAGCAGACATTCCAGCGAGACAGTCGAGCAGTACTTC
CASSRHSSETVEQYF
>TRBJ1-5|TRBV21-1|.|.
TGTGCCAGCAGCGGTCAGAAGGACCCGGTGGACAAAGACAATCAGCCCCAGCATTTT
CASSGQKDPVDKDNQPQHF
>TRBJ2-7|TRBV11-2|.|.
TGTGCCAGCAGCCAAAATCCTAGAGCGCAGTACTTC
CASSQNPRAQYF
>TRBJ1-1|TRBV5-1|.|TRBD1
TGCGCCAGCAGCGGCGGGTCTGCAGGGGGTGAAGCTTTCTTT
CASSGGSAGGEAFF
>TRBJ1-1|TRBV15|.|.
TGTGCCACCAGCAGAAGACAGGTGGAGGTGGCTGAAGCTTTCTTT
CATSRRQVEVAEAFF
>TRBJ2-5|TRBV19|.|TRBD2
TGTGCCAGTAGTGACCCCGGGACTAGCGGGAGCCCAGAGACCCAGTACTTC
CASSDPGTSGSPETQYF
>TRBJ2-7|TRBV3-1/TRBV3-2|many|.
TGTGCCAGCAGCCAAGATGCCAGATCCTACGAGCAGTACTTC
CASSQDARSYEQYF
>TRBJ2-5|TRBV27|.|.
TGTGCCAGCAGTCTCCCCCTTCGGACAGTCCAAGAGACCCAGTACTTC
CASSLPLRTVQETQYF
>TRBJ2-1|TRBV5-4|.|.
TGTGCCAGCAGCTTGGATCGGGTTGATGAGCAGTTCTTC
CASSLDRVDEQFF
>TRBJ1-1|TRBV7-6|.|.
TGTGCCAGCAGCTCATCAGGGGCACCGAACACTGAAGCTTTCTTT
CASSSSGAPNTEAFF
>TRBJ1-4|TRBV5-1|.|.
TGCGCCAGCAGCTTGGTCGCGGGGGCGGATGAAAAACTGTTTTTT
CASSLVAGADEKLFF
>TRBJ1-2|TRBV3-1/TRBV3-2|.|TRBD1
TGTGCCAGCAGCCAAAACGACAGGGACCCCGGCTACACCTTC
CASSQNDRDPGYTF
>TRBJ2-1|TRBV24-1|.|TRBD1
TGTGCCACCAGTGATTCATACAGGGGGCGGCTCTACAATGAGCAGTTCTTC
CATSDSYRGRLYNEQFF
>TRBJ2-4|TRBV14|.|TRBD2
TGTGCCAGCAGCCCCGGGACTAGCGGGACAAAAAACATTCAGTACTTC
CASSPGTSGTKNIQYF
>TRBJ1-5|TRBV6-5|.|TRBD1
TGTGCCAGCAGTCCCGACAGGGGTAACAATCAGCCCCAGCATTTT
CASSPDRGNNQPQHF
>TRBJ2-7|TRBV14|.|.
TGTGCCAGCAGCCAACGGCAGGGCTACTACGAGCAGTACTTC
CASSQRQGYYEQYF
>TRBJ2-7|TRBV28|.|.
TGTGCCAGCAGCCTCGTAGAGGGCAAGTACTTC
CASSLVEGKYF
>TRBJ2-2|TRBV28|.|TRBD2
TGTGCCAGCAGTTTACTGGCGGGAGGCCAGGCCACCGGGGAGCTGTTTTTT
CASSLLAGGQATGELFF
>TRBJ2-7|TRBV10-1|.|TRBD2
TGCGCCAGCAGTGGACCGGGACTAGCGGGTACCTACGAGCAGTACTTC
CASSGPGLAGTYEQYF
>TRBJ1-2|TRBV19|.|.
TGTGCCAGTAACGTAGGAGTTACTAACTATGGCTACACCTTC
CASNVGVTNYGYTF
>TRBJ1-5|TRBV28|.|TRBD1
TGTGCCATTAAGGACAGGGCTTACAATCAGCCCCAGCATTTT
CAIKDRAYNQPQHF
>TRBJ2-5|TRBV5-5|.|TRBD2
TGTGCCAGCAGCTTGGAGGCGGGGGTGGATGTCGAGACCCAGTACTTC
CASSLEAGVDVETQYF
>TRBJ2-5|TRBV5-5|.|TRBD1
TGTGCCAGCAGCTGGACAGGGGGCATCGAAGAGACCCAGTACTTC
CASSWTGGIEETQYF
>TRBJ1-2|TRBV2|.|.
TGTGCCAGCAGGAGTTTTGAGACAAACTCTAACTATGGCTACACCTTC
CASRSFETNSNYGYTF
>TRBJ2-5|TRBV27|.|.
TGTGCCAGCAGTCTTCACAGGAGCTTCCAAGAGACCCAGTACTTC
CASSLHRSFQETQYF
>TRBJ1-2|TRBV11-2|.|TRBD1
TGTGCCAGCAGCGCGGCAGATAGGGGGACAGCTTATGGCTACACCTTC
CASSAADRGTAYGYTF
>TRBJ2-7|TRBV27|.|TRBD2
TGTGCCAGCGGGGGACTAGCGGGAGGAAGGAGCTCCTACGAGCAGTACTTC
CASGGLAGGRSSYEQYF
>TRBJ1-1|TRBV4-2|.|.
TGTGCCAGCAGCCAAGCGCAGGGAAGTACTGAAGCTTTCTTT
CASSQAQGSTEAFF